This T cell receptor (beta chain) was observed in a study of blood T cell repertoires in COVID-19. This CDR3 spans 14 amino acids. V lost 3 bases and J lost 0, with 9 bases in between. Looked up from germline, CDR1 is MNHEY and CDR2 is SMNVEV (reference sequence). The table lists this clone with a count of one. Original handling: From reference gene primer amplification, estimates of nucleated cell counts were derived. Data came from immunoSEQ multiplex PCR; TCRdb stores just in-frame clones and leaves some out. Clone size and the V and J calls come from that table; the DNA yielded D and trimming. The sample lists roughly 100,000 clones, 88% occurring once.

The TCR sequence derives from a human donor in a cohort sampled during active COVID-19. The chain recombines TRBV27 with TRBJ2-7; D gene unclear. Material for sequencing was peripheral blood. CDR3 bases: TGTGCCAGCAGTTTTTACCGGAGCTCCTACGAGCAGTACTTC. This gives the protein CASSFYRSSYEQYF.